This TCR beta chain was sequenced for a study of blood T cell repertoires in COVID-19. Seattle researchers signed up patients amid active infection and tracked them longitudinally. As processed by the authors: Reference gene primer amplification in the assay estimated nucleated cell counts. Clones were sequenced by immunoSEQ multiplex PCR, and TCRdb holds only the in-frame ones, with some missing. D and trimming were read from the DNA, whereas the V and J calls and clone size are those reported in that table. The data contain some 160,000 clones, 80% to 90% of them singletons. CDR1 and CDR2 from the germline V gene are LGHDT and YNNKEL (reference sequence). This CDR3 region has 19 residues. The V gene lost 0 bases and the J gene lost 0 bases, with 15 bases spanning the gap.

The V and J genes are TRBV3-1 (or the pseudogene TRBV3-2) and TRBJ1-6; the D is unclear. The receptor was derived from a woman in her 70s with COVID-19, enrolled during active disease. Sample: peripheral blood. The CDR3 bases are TGTGCCAGCAGCCAAGATATGGCCAGGCGAAGCTCCTATAATTCACCCCTCCACTTT. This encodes CASSQDMARRSSYNSPLHF.